This T cell receptor beta chain was obtained from a study of T cell changes during pregnancy in multiple sclerosis. With 0 bases clipped from V and 5 bases from J, the junction kept 4 bases outside the gene matches. Germline assignment: CDR1 GTSNPN and CDR2 SVGIG (reference sequence). This CDR3 region has 16 residues. Clones were sequenced by immunoSEQ multiplex PCR, and TCRdb holds only the in-frame ones, with some missing. The sample yields 35,000 to 55,000 clones, 80% to 95% seen once. The sequence was obtained from a female donor with multiple sclerosis, enrolled in a pregnancy study. Sample: CD4+ T cells from peripheral blood mononuclear cells, taken before pregnancy. The chain employs TRBV30 and TRBJ2-2; TRBD2 matches 12 bases. In DNA form, the CDR3 reads TGTGCCTGGAGTGTACGACTAGCGGGAGCAACCGGGGAGCTGTTTTTT. It is translated as CAWSVRLAGATGELFF. Together with reference TRBV30 and TRBJ2-2, the CDR3 gives the full variable domain: SQTIHQWPATLVQPVGSPLSLECTVEGTSNPNLYWYRQAAGRGLQLLFYSVGIGQISSEVPQNLSASRPQDRQFILSSKKLLLSDSGFYLCAWSVRLAGATGELFFGEGSRLTVL.